The 10 T cell receptor beta chains listed next were all sequenced from one sample in a study of T cell responses to AZD1222 COVID-19 vaccine. Generated by immunoSEQ multiplex PCR, the TCRdb table keeps only in-frame clones and is missing some. This table has some 170,000 clones, around nine tenths appearing once. Sequencing was performed on peripheral blood, taken on day 0 of AZD1222 vaccination. The receptors shown here come from an adult in good health.

For the CDR3, the DNA is TGTGCCAGCAGTGCGACTGTATCCCCTAACTATGGCTACACCTTC. This codes for CASSATVSPNYGYTF. V usage is TRBV6-4 and J usage is TRBJ1-2, with no clear D. CDR3 size: 15 residues. V shed 4 bases and J shed 0 bases, with 12 bases lying between them. Germline V gene data show CDR1 as MRHNA and CDR2 as SNTAGT.

This clone was seen a single time. V and J are TRBV18 and TRBJ2-2; tentatively, D is TRBD2 (5 bases). Germline assignment: CDR1 KGHSH and CDR2 LQKENI. The CDR3 totals 15 residues. V was clipped by 0 bases and J by 3 bases, with 8 bases between them. The CDR3 DNA sequence: TGTGCCAGCTCACCACCGGAGGCTTACACCGGGGAGCTGTTTTTT. This gives the protein CASSPPEAYTGELFF. Looking up the rest from reference TRBV18 and TRBJ2-2 gives the full variable domain: NAGVMQNPRHLVRRRGQEARLRCSPMKGHSHVYWYRQLPEEGLKFMVYLQKENIIDESGMPKERFSAEFPKEGPSILRIQQVVRGDSAAYFCASSPPEAYTGELFFGEGSRLTVL.

The rearrangement uses TRBV29-1 and TRBJ1-1; D is uncertain. The CDR3 is 10 amino acids. V lost 6 bases, J lost 4 bases, and 6 bases lay in between. Germline V lookup: CDR1 SQVTM, CDR2 ANQGSEA. The CDR3 protein is CSVSSTEAFF. CDR3 nucleotides: TGCAGCGTGAGTAGCACTGAAGCTTTCTTT.

This chain uses TRBV6-5 with TRBJ2-3; D is unresolved. The V gene's germline CDR1 is MNHEY and CDR2 SVGAGI. The length of the CDR3 is 13 residues. V was clipped by 6 bases and J by 0 bases, with 7 bases between them. This CDR3 reads CASRDGSTDTQYF. CDR3 DNA: TGTGCCAGCAGAGACGGGAGCACAGATACGCAGTATTTT.

This chain connects TRBV1 to TRBJ2-3; whether TRBD2, the table's D call, matches the DNA was not checked. TRBV1 is a known pseudogene. The length of the CDR3 is 14 residues. The CDR3 bases are TGCACCAGCAGCCAAGATTACCCGGGGGATACGCAGTATTTT. It specifies CTSSQDYPGDTQYF.

CDR3 amino acids: CASSTGQFNTGELFF. The DNA for the CDR3 is TGTGCCAGCAGTACGGGACAGTTTAACACCGGGGAGCTGTTTTTT. The rearrangement joins TRBV7-6 to TRBJ2-2; 7 nucleotides match TRBD1. Germline assignment: CDR1 SGHVS and CDR2 FNYEAQ. This CDR3 is built from 15 residues. V gave up 6 bases and J gave up 2 bases; unmatched junction bases: 6. Based on the CDR3 plus reference TRBV7-6 and TRBJ2-2, the full variable domain is GAGVSQSPRYKVTKRGQDVALRCDPISGHVSLYWYRQALGQGPEFLTYFNYEAQQDKSGLPNDRFSAERPEGSISTLTIQRTEQRDSAMYRCASSTGQFNTGELFFGEGSRLTVL.

The V and J genes are TRBV7-2 and TRBJ1-6; D is possibly TRBD1 (6 bases). V lost 5 bases and J lost 10, with 21 bases in between. The CDR3 has 16 residues. Per germline, CDR1 SGHTA and CDR2 FQGNSA. The CDR3 here is CASSLSYRAVSSPLHF. CDR3 coding DNA: TGTGCCAGCAGCCTATCCTACAGGGCCGTTAGCTCACCCCTCCACTTT.

V and J are TRBV2 and TRBJ1-2, with D perhaps TRBD1 (5 bases). The germline V gene has CDR1 SNHLY and CDR2 FYNNEI. Trimming pared 9 bases from V and 3 bases from J, leaving 14 bases between. The CDR3 covers 13 residues. The CDR3 sequence is CASSGREDYGYTF. CDR3 nucleotide sequence: TGTGCCAGTTCCGGCAGGGAGGACTATGGCTACACCTTC.

V and J are TRBV28 and TRBJ2-7, with 12 bases fitting TRBD2. The CDR3 runs to 14 residues. V dropped 10 bases and J dropped 2; count of bases not matched to a gene: 6. Germline loops: CDR1 MDHEN, CDR2 SYDVKM. The CDR3 coding sequence is TGTGCCACCTTGACTAGCGGGAGTCCCTACGAGCAGTACTTC. Translating it yields CATLTSGSPYEQYF.

The chain uses TRBV3-1 (or the pseudogene TRBV3-2) and TRBJ1-1; D gene uncertain. V was pared by 1 base and J by 6 bases, with 12 bases between. Germline assignment: CDR1 LGHDT and CDR2 YNNKEL (reference sequence). This CDR3 comprises 14 residues. The chain's CDR3 is CASSQGMSGSEAFF. CDR3 sequence (DNA): TGTGCCAGCAGCCAAGGAATGAGTGGGTCTGAAGCTTTCTTT.